A single sample gave rise to the 10 T cell receptor beta chains below, sequenced in a study of cytomegalovirus exposure and HLA in healthy donors. With 60 Vbeta and 13 Jbeta primers, the PCR was carried out. Sequencing was performed with immunoSEQ multiplex PCR; in TCRdb, only in-frame clones are kept and a portion is missing. Here the sample spans 150,000 to 200,000 clones, about 77% being singletons. Specimen: PBMCs. These receptors all stem from a woman aged 40 to 49 in good health and CMV-seropositive.

The chain couples TRBV5-6 to TRBJ1-2; 10 nucleotides agree with TRBD1. V lost 4 bases to trimming and J lost 4 bases; unmatched junction nucleotides: 4. This CDR3 is 14 amino acids long. Germline V CDR1 and CDR2: SGHDT, YYEEEE. The CDR3 DNA sequence: TGTGCCAGCAGCGCTGGGACAGGGGTCTATGGCTACACCTTC. Residues: CASSAGTGVYGYTF.

This clone was seen only a few times. The chain links TRBV4-1 to TRBJ2-4, with 15 bases that match TRBD2. The junction had 9 bases not matched to a gene; V was cut back by 5 bases and J by 7 bases. In germline, CDR1 is MGHRA, CDR2 YSYEKL. The CDR3 sequence is 17 residues long. CDR3 nucleotides: TGCGCCAGCAGCAAGGGACTAGCGGGAGGCCCGGGGAACATTCAGTACTTC. This codes for CASSKGLAGGPGNIQYF.

The V and J genes are TRBV7-8 and TRBJ2-7; 8 nucleotides align to TRBD2. Germline CDR1 is SGHVS and CDR2 is FQNEAQ. CDR3 size: 14 residues. The V segment lost 3 bases and the J segment 3 bases; nucleotides outside the gene matches: 4. CDR3 DNA: TGTGCCAGCAGCTTCGGTACTAGCGGCTACGAGCAGTACTTC. Residues: CASSFGTSGYEQYF.

The chain joins TRBV5-5 to TRBJ2-5, with D perhaps matching TRBD2 (6 bases). Per the germline V gene, CDR1 is SGHKS and CDR2 is YYEKEE (reference sequence). This CDR3 spans 16 amino acids. V dropped 4 bases and J dropped 2 bases, with 18 bases sitting between them. The CDR3 nucleotides read TGTGCCAGCAGCCCACCGGACTACGCCAGGCAAGAGACCCAGTACTTC. Its translation: CASSPPDYARQETQYF. The full variable domain, its missing parts supplied by reference TRBV5-5 and TRBJ2-5, is DAGVTQSPTHLIKTRGQQVTLRCSPISGHKSVSWYQQVLGQGPQFIFQYYEKEERGRGNFPDRFSARQFPNYSSELNVNALLLGDSALYLCASSPPDYARQETQYFGPGTRLLVL.

This sequence joins TRBV30 and TRBJ1-1, with TRBD1 matching 11 bases. Germline assignment: CDR1 GTSNPN and CDR2 SVGIG (reference sequence). With V trimmed by 5 bases and J by 9 bases, 8 bases remained unmatched. CDR3 length equals 13 residues. The CDR3 protein is CAWSGQGADKAFF. CDR3 bases: TGTGCCTGGTCCGGACAGGGGGCGGACAAAGCTTTCTTT.

This sequence joins TRBV5-1 and TRBJ2-7; D is perhaps TRBD1 (6 bases). Germline V gene lookup returns CDR1 SGHRS and CDR2 YFSETQ. This CDR3 comprises 13 residues. V shed 0 bases and J shed 2 bases, with 6 bases lying between them. CDR3 DNA: TGCGCCAGCAGCTTGGACAGGGCCTACGAGCAGTACTTC. This encodes CASSLDRAYEQYF.

As DNA, the CDR3 is TGTGCCAGCAGCTTACAGGTCCCAATATACTCTGGAAACACCATATATTTT. Encoded protein: CASSLQVPIYSGNTIYF. The chain has TRBV7-2 and TRBJ1-3; unclear D gene. This CDR3 region has 17 residues. Trimming shortened V by 2 bases and J by 0 bases, and 14 bases separated the two germline ends. The germline V gene encodes CDR1 SGHTA and CDR2 FQGNSA.

J is TRBJ2-6 and V is TRBV14; no firm D call. Germline V gene sequence: CDR1 SGHDN, CDR2 FVKESK. This CDR3 has 13 residues. The ends were cut back, 4 bases at V and 4 bases at J, with 5 bases in the middle. CDR3: CASSLRGANVLTF. The DNA of the CDR3 is TGTGCCAGCAGCCTTCGGGGGGCCAACGTCCTGACTTTC.

The CDR3: CASRMGQAYEQYF. DNA for the CDR3: TGTGCCAGCAGGATGGGACAGGCCTACGAGCAGTACTTC. The J gene is TRBJ2-7, the V gene TRBV27, with 8 bases aligning to TRBD1. V gave up 6 bases and J gave up 2 bases; unmatched junction bases: 3. The CDR3 is 13 residues long. The germline gives CDR1 MNHEY, CDR2 SMNVEV (reference sequence).

The J gene is TRBJ2-1, the V gene TRBV7-6, with D possibly being TRBD2 (5 bases). The germline V and J ends were trimmed by 5 bases and 6 bases, with 17 bases remaining between them. The germline gives CDR1 SGHVS, CDR2 FNYEAQ. The CDR3 sequence is 15 residues long. The CDR3 bases are TGTGCCAGCAGCCGCATCGGGGTGTCATCCAATGAGCAGTTCTTC. Translation gives CASSRIGVSSNEQFF.